The 13 T cell receptor beta chains below come from one sample, sequenced in a study of T-cell memory formation after mild COVID-19. Each CDR3 protein is one row after TCRdb ran MiXCR on the 5' RACE reads. The data contain hundreds of thousands of distinct CDR3 sequences, 23% of them singletons. Material: PBMCs or a T cell subset sorted from them (not recorded which). The receptors shown here come from an adult woman who had mild COVID-19 (a few samples of this study predate the infection). Cell type and time point are not known.

The sample holds many counts of this clonotype. This sequence joins TRBV29-1 and TRBJ2-3; D gene uncertain. This CDR3 is built from 14 residues. CDR1 is SQVTM and CDR2 is ANQGSEA in the germline V gene. V was shortened by 3 bases and J by 3 bases, with 13 bases between the two germline ends. DNA for the CDR3: TGCAGCGTTGAGGGTTTGGGTAGTACAGATACGCAGTATTTT. Residues: CSVEGLGSTDTQYF.

In its sample, this clonotype was seen a few times. The V and J genes are TRBV7-8 and TRBJ1-6; the D is unclear. CDR3 length: 16 residues. Trimming pared 1 base from V and 9 bases from J, leaving 16 bases between. Per germline, CDR1 SGHVS and CDR2 FQNEAQ. CDR3 in amino acids: CASSLGGTLVGSPLHF. The CDR3 DNA follows: TGTGCCAGCAGCTTAGGCGGCACCCTGGTTGGTTCACCCCTCCACTTT.

The chain recombines TRBV14 with TRBJ2-1; TRBD2 agrees at 9 bases. CDR1 is SGHDN, CDR2 FVKESK, per germline. V dropped 1 base and J dropped 8; count of bases not matched to a gene: 15. The CDR3 contains 18 residues. The chain's CDR3 is CASSQVGFGGRANDEQFF. The CDR3 region has the DNA TGTGCCAGCAGCCAAGTTGGTTTCGGCGGGAGGGCCAACGATGAGCAGTTCTTC.

The rearrangement uses TRBV7-8 and TRBJ1-1, with 8 bases fitting TRBD1. The CDR3 consists of 13 residues. V lost 5 bases and J lost 4; bases outside the gene matches: 3. Germline V gene lookup returns CDR1 SGHVS and CDR2 FQNEAQ. CDR3 region: CASSHTGGTEAFF. CDR3 sequence (DNA): TGTGCCAGCAGCCATACAGGGGGCACTGAAGCTTTCTTT.

The chain joins TRBV24-1 to TRBJ2-2; TRBD2 matches 12 bases. Trimming removed 0 bases from V and 6 bases from J; junction bases left unmatched: 7. This CDR3 contains 18 residues. In germline, CDR1 is KGHDR, CDR2 SFDVKD. The CDR3 loop is CATSDLHGLAGGPGELFF. The CDR3 DNA sequence: TGTGCCACCAGTGATTTGCATGGTCTAGCGGGAGGGCCCGGGGAGCTGTTTTTT.

The chain couples TRBV18 to TRBJ2-3; D is perhaps TRBD1 or TRBD2 (5 bases each). Germline CDR1 and CDR2: KGHSH and LQKENI. This CDR3 contains 17 residues. The V and J ends lost 4 bases and 3 bases respectively, with 20 bases between them. The DNA for the CDR3 is TGTGCCAGCTCACGAACGGAGGTATCGAGGGGAACAGATACGCAGTATTTT. This sequence encodes CASSRTEVSRGTDTQYF.

This chain connects TRBV30 to TRBJ1-1; D is unclear. CDR3 size: 13 residues. Germline CDR1 GTSNPN, CDR2 SVGIG (reference sequence). V gave up 2 bases and J gave up 0 bases, with 7 bases separating them. This CDR3 reads CAWSITVNTEAFF. The CDR3 nucleotides read TGTGCCTGGAGTATAACAGTGAACACTGAAGCTTTCTTT.

This chain connects TRBV28 to TRBJ2-1; D remains ambiguous. CDR1 and CDR2 (germline): MDHEN, SYDVKM. The CDR3 contains 12 residues. Trimming left V 3 bases short and J 10 bases short, with 10 bases between. The DNA of the CDR3 is TGTGCCAGCAGTTTCGAGTCGTGGGAGCAGTTCTTC. It is translated as CASSFESWEQFF.

The chain uses TRBV4-2 and TRBJ1-5; no definite D call. The germline CDR1 and CDR2 sequences are LGHNA and YNFKEQ. Trimming removed 0 bases at V and 3 bases at J, with 9 bases between. The CDR3 spans 15 residues. CDR3 in amino acids: CASSQDVGTNQPQHF. The CDR3 DNA reads TGTGCCAGCAGCCAAGATGTCGGCACCAATCAGCCCCAGCATTTT.

This clonotype was recorded once. The chain combines TRBV9 with TRBJ2-5, with TRBD2 matching over 9 bases. The CDR3 spans 15 residues. The germline CDR1 and CDR2 sequences are SGDLS and YYNGEE. V was clipped by 0 bases and J by 5 bases; unmatched bases: 5. CDR3 bases: TGTGCCAGCAGCGTAGAGGTAGCGGGAGTGGAGACCCAGTACTTC. Translation: CASSVEVAGVETQYF.

This clonotype has more than one count but fewer than ten. The chain employs TRBV29-1 and TRBJ1-1, with 7 bases lining up with TRBD1. The trim removed 7 bases at V and 0 bases at J, leaving 26 bases unmatched. The CDR3 spans 20 residues. Germline lookup yields CDR1 SQVTM and CDR2 ANQGSEA. CDR3 DNA: TGCAGCGGAAGAGGGTTATCGGGAGGCGGGACAGATGTCCTGAACACTGAAGCTTTCTTT. Translating gives CSGRGLSGGGTDVLNTEAFF.

The chain uses TRBV10-3 and TRBJ2-7, with no clear D. Germline V gives CDR1 ENHRY, CDR2 SYGVKD. Trimming left V 4 bases short and J 7 bases short, with 14 bases between. This CDR3 spans 13 amino acids. The CDR3 loop is CAISAVLEGEQYF. DNA for the CDR3: TGTGCCATCAGTGCCGTACTGGAAGGGGAGCAGTACTTC.

This clonotype has just a few counts. The chain links TRBV10-3 to TRBJ2-5; 11 bases are a match to TRBD1. The CDR3 has 15 residues. The germline V gene encodes CDR1 ENHRY and CDR2 SYGVKD. Trimming took 7 bases from V and 4 from J; bases not matched to a gene: 8. The CDR3 loop reads CAIKSGQGARETQYF. The DNA of the CDR3 is TGTGCCATCAAATCCGGACAGGGGGCTCGAGAGACCCAGTACTTC.